This entry concerns a single T cell receptor beta chain. The target of this receptor is not known. One base away there is no much larger clone; base qualities are not given. The source of the sample is a study of shared clonotypes between healthy human individuals (TCRdb year 2020). In terms of the full investigation: The cohort comprised two women and a few men aged 18 to 49 years. Blood TCR repertoires of roughly five healthy adults were deeply sequenced to estimate repertoire size and the extent of clonotype sharing between individuals. For each donor, CD4 naive and CD4 memory were each run on three plates, CD8 naive on two plates, and CD8 memory on one plate. Per donor, leukapheresis produced somewhere between about 0.94 and 9.5 billion PBMCs. To increase sequencing depth and limit assay-specific biases, TCR repertoire library preparation and sequencing were carried out by different laboratories using diverse techniques. On the study overall, not on this receptor specifically: Clonotypes shared by all four sorted-subset donors showed higher generation probabilities than non-shared clonotypes. Across a handful of donors, roughly 5.4% of naive CD4, approximately 4% of naive CD8, approximately 2.5% of memory CD4, and around 0.4% of memory CD8 clonotypes were shared. Larger estimated clonotype richness was generally found for naive subsets than for memory subsets. Only blood was sampled, and tissue TCR repertoires likely differ from those in blood. Rarefaction of sorted-subset datasets indicated incomplete sequencing despite the large sequencing depth. Because the study included only a small number of donors, the genetic and exposure-history diversity represented was limited. Pairwise subsampling indicated that sequencing depth was expected to affect the degree of clonotype sharing among donors.

Using the deep immunoSEQ assay, multiplex PCR amplified TCR CDR3 regions from genomic DNA. Extracted genomic DNA from each cell subset was distributed evenly across all wells of several immunoSEQ 96-well plates, and each plate was treated as a replicate. Each replicate PCR for sorted subsets received about 180 ng genomic DNA, equal to 30,000 or so T cell genomes. Purified libraries were quantified with a Qubit 3.0 fluorometer, sized on a Bioanalyzer 2100, and re-quantified with the KAPA Library Quantification kit. Every immunoSEQ 96-well plate was sequenced on a dedicated single-read 150-cycle Illumina NextSeq 550 flow cell. In the paper's pipeline: Because the immunoSEQ output held only junctional sequences and lacked quality scores, the filtering could not match the filtering applied to full-length reads. To assign V/J genes and CDR3, sequences were annotated against IMGT germline references using PyIR, a Python wrapper for IgBLAST v1.9. Any read was removed if the V/J assignment was weak (E-value above 1e-6), the CDR3 was missing, or the read contained stop codons, out-of-frame junctions, or ambiguous translated residues. A V3J clonotype was defined by an identical inferred V gene, J gene, and CDR3 amino acid sequence. Percentage overlap between repertoires was computed as shared unique clonotypes divided by the size of the smaller repertoire. Repertoire richness was assessed with RTK rarefaction, the Chao1 estimator, and Recon v2.1 estimates of unobserved clonotypes. Generation probabilities for all TCRbeta clonotypes obtained by the gDNA method from a handful of donors were computed using OLGA. The immuneACCESS repertoire file appears here via TCRdb, limited to in-frame rearrangements. These files lack a portion of the clones; in checked studies, under half of the deficit traces to unresolved V genes, and the cause of the others is not known. The V and J calls and clone size come from that table; D and trimming were worked out from the DNA. The sample has 660,000 or so clones on record, about 96% of them singletons. About 0.12% of the sample is taken by the ten largest.

The CDR3 contains 15 residues, cysteine and phenylalanine counted. CDR3 DNA is the only sequence kept; it has 45 bases, read in frame from the first base. V and J are trimmed by 3 bases and 4 bases, and the gene matches miss 3 bases of the junction. In the germline V gene, CDR1 corresponds to WSHSY and CDR2 to SAAADI. CD8 naive samples were obtained by positive selection for CCR7 among CD45RO-negative cells, yielding a CD45RA+CCR7+ population from which TemRA cells were excluded. Healthy HIV-negative adults with no recently reported acute infections or vaccinations were included as donors. Every donor was a Caucasian adult living in Nashville, Tennessee, USA. Blood was collected by leukapheresis, and PBMCs were isolated by Ficoll-Histopaque density gradient centrifugation and then cryopreserved in liquid nitrogen vapor phase. Analytical flow cytometry was used to check the purity and quantity of each magnetically sorted T cell population. Genomic DNA was isolated from each sorted fraction and quantified by UV absorbance on a Nanodrop 2000c.

The sequenced material came from naive CD8+ T cells sorted from blood. The cell subset or site tag for this specimen amounts to: CD45RA+CCR7+. This receptor chain uses TRBV10-2 and TRBJ2-1, with 10 bases matching TRBD2. This clonotype was obtained from a woman aged 25 to 45 in good health. The base sequence is TGCGCCAGCAGTGACACTAGCGGGATGTACAATGAGCAGTTCTTC. Translation gives CASSDTSGMYNEQFF.